One sample yielded the 24 T cell receptor beta chains listed below, sequenced in a study of blood T cell repertoires in COVID-19. Sequenced by immunoSEQ multiplex PCR; TCRdb stores in-frame clones only, minus some. The profile shows around 150,000 clones, roughly 82% of them singletons. Sequenced: peripheral blood. These receptors were obtained from a woman aged 40 to 50 with COVID-19, enrolled during active disease.

The rearrangement joins TRBV4-2 to TRBJ1-1; no clear D gene. The CDR3 runs 15 residues. The germline V gene encodes CDR1 LGHNA and CDR2 YNFKEQ. V lost 0 bases, J lost 4 bases, and 12 bases lay in between. CDR3 sequence: CASSQDSLPGTEAFF. DNA for the CDR3: TGTGCCAGCAGCCAAGATAGCCTCCCGGGCACTGAAGCTTTCTTT.

This chain uses TRBV1 with TRBJ2-1; TRBD2, the table's D call, lacks a check against the DNA. TRBV1 is deemed a pseudogene. The CDR3 has 20 residues. Here the CDR3 DNA reads TGCACCAGCAGCCAAGATTCTAGCGGGGGGATCGGTCCTCGATACAATGAGCAGTTCTTC. Its translation is CTSSQDSSGGIGPRYNEQFF.

V and J are TRBV7-3 and TRBJ2-5, with 15 bases matching TRBD2. The CDR3 spans 17 residues. Germline V lookup: CDR1 SGHTA, CDR2 FQGTGA. Unmatched junction bases numbered 2, after V lost 1 base and J lost 2 bases. The CDR3 bases are TGTGCCAGCAGCTTAAGGGGACTAGCGGGGGGACAAGAGACCCAGTACTTC. The encoded protein is CASSLRGLAGGQETQYF.

The CDR3 protein is CASSTGQSEEQYF. The CDR3 nucleotides read TGCGCCAGCAGCACGGGACAGTCTGAAGAGCAGTACTTC. V usage is TRBV5-1 and J usage is TRBJ2-7; TRBD1 agrees at 7 bases. This CDR3 spans 13 amino acids. Unmatched junction bases numbered 8, after V lost 4 bases and J lost 7 bases. Germline V lookup: CDR1 SGHRS, CDR2 YFSETQ.

The chain joins TRBV4-2 to TRBJ2-6; TRBD2 matches at 8 bases. Looked up from germline, CDR1 is LGHNA and CDR2 is YNFKEQ. Losses at the gene ends were 0 bases for V and 3 bases for J; bases not matched to a gene: 7. The CDR3 length is 18 residues. The CDR3 here is CASSQDAGGGIGANVLTF. Here the CDR3 DNA reads TGTGCCAGCAGCCAAGACGCAGGCGGGGGGATTGGGGCCAACGTCCTGACTTTC.

The rearrangement joins TRBV7-3 to TRBJ2-1, with 10 nucleotides matching TRBD2. V gave up 3 bases and J gave up 8 bases; unmatched junction bases: 10. Germline-derived CDR1 and CDR2 are SGHTA and FQGTGA. This CDR3 contains 16 residues. Here the CDR3 DNA reads TGTGCCAGCAGCTTTTCTTGGGCTAGCGGGAGTTATGAGCAGTTCTTC. It encodes CASSFSWASGSYEQFF. Full variable domain (rest looked up from reference TRBV7-3 and TRBJ2-1): GAGVSQTPSNKVTEKGKYVELRCDPISGHTALYWYRQSLGQGPEFLIYFQGTGAADDSGLPNDRFFAVRPEGSVSTLKIQRTERGDSAVYLCASSFSWASGSYEQFFGPGTRLTVL.

The V gene is TRBV2, the J gene TRBJ1-1; no clear D gene. Germline V gene data show CDR1 as SNHLY and CDR2 as FYNNEI. The CDR3 is made up of 13 amino acids. Trimming took off 4 bases at V and 1 base at J, with 7 bases between the two ends. CDR3 coding DNA: TGTGCCAGCAGTGCATACGGGAACACTGAAGCTTTCTTT. It translates to CASSAYGNTEAFF.

J is TRBJ2-3 and V is TRBV5-1, with 10 bases identical to TRBD2. The ends lost 4 bases at V and 1 base at J; junction bases unmatched: 6. Germline V gene lookup returns CDR1 SGHRS and CDR2 YFSETQ. The CDR3 loop spans 16 amino acids. CDR3 amino acids: CASSPGGTSGTDTQYF. Here the CDR3 DNA reads TGCGCCAGCAGCCCGGGAGGGACTAGCGGCACAGATACGCAGTATTTT.

V gene TRBV4-2 combines with J gene TRBJ2-3, with D possibly TRBD2 on 5 matching bases. Germline CDR1 reads LGHNA; CDR2 reads YNFKEQ. CDR3 size: 18 residues. Deletions cut 0 bases from V and 5 bases from J, with 21 bases between. The CDR3 DNA reads as TGTGCCAGCAGCCAAGAAAGAACCGGACTCCGAGGCGGAGATACGCAGTATTTT. Amino acids: CASSQERTGLRGGDTQYF.

The rearrangement uses TRBV3-1 (or the pseudogene TRBV3-2) and TRBJ2-5; 7 bases agree with TRBD1. With V trimmed by 3 bases and J by 7 bases, 8 bases remained unmatched. The CDR3 is 14 amino acids. The germline gives CDR1 LGHDT, CDR2 YNNKEL (reference sequence). In nucleotides, the CDR3 is TGTGCCAGCAGCCAGAGTACAGGGGTTTGGACCCAGTACTTC. Protein: CASSQSTGVWTQYF.

The chain uses TRBV5-1 and TRBJ2-5; TRBD1 matches 8 bases. Looked up from germline, CDR1 is SGHRS and CDR2 is YFSETQ. The V gene end was trimmed by 4 bases and the J gene end by 5 bases; junction bases not matched to a gene: 7. This CDR3 region has 14 residues. In nucleotides, the CDR3 is TGCGCCAGCAGCCGAGCAGGGGGCCTGGAGACCCAGTACTTC. Encoded protein: CASSRAGGLETQYF.

This clone was seen just once. This rearrangement joins TRBV28 to TRBJ1-1; no clear D. Germline V CDR1 and CDR2: MDHEN, SYDVKM. The CDR3 sequence is 12 residues long. V shed 7 bases and J shed 5 bases, with 11 bases lying between them. The CDR3: CASKIEGTEAFF. The CDR3, as DNA: TGTGCCAGCAAAATCGAGGGTACTGAAGCTTTCTTT.

The genes are TRBV28 and TRBJ1-1; D unresolved. Germline CDR1 MDHEN, CDR2 SYDVKM. CDR3 length: 12 amino acids. V was trimmed by 6 bases and J by 6 bases, leaving 11 bases between them. This CDR3 is CASSGGYAEAFF. DNA of the CDR3: TGTGCCAGCAGCGGAGGTTACGCTGAAGCTTTCTTT.

V gene TRBV5-1 combines with J gene TRBJ1-1, with D unclear. V was cut by 4 bases and J by 0 bases, with 10 bases left in between. The CDR3 has 14 amino acids. CDR1 is SGHRS and CDR2 is YFSETQ in the germline V gene. The CDR3 bases are TGCGCCAGCAGCCAAGGACTGATGAACACTGAAGCTTTCTTT. It is translated as CASSQGLMNTEAFF. The whole variable domain, remainder taken from reference TRBV5-1 and TRBJ1-1, is KAGVTQTPRYLIKTRGQQVTLSCSPISGHRSVSWYQQTPGQGLQFLFEYFSETQRNKGNFPGRFSGRQFSNSRSEMNVSTLELGDSALYLCASSQGLMNTEAFFGQGTRLTVV.

The rearrangement links TRBV29-1 to TRBJ2-5; 7 bases fit TRBD2. V lost 7 bases and J lost 4; bases outside the gene matches: 12. The CDR3 length is 14 residues. Germline CDR1 reads SQVTM; CDR2 reads ANQGSEA. The CDR3, as DNA: TGCAGCGCCTCGACTAGCCCTTGGGGAGAGACCCAGTACTTC. Its translation: CSASTSPWGETQYF.

The chain is built from TRBV27 and TRBJ2-5, with 8 bases aligning to TRBD1. V dropped 3 bases and J dropped 5; count of bases not matched to a gene: 11. The length of the CDR3 is 16 residues. Germline CDR1 MNHEY, CDR2 SMNVEV (reference sequence). For the CDR3, the DNA is TGTGCCAGCAGTTTGACAGGGGACGGGCTTTTGGAGACCCAGTACTTC. This sequence encodes CASSLTGDGLLETQYF.

This chain joins TRBV18 and TRBJ2-2; a possible D gene is TRBD2 (6 bases). There are 16 residues in the CDR3. CDR1 KGHSH and CDR2 LQKENI come from the germline V gene. V shed 6 bases and J shed 3 bases, with 17 bases lying between them. The CDR3 region is CASSPWGSGDTGELFF. The CDR3 DNA reads as TGTGCCAGCTCCCCCTGGGGTAGCGGAGACACCGGGGAGCTGTTTTTT.

The CDR3 DNA follows: TGTGCCAGCAGCCAAGATAACCGGCGAGGCTACGAGCAGTACTTC. Translation: CASSQDNRRGYEQYF. The chain recombines TRBV3-1 (or the pseudogene TRBV3-2) with TRBJ2-7; D unclear. Trimming removed 0 bases at V and 3 bases at J, with 12 bases between. Looked up from germline, CDR1 is LGHDT and CDR2 is YNNKEL (reference sequence). This CDR3 region has 15 residues.

Remarks on this clone: This same CDR3 is encoded by further DNA sequences in the sample. The chain has TRBV3-1 (or the pseudogene TRBV3-2) and TRBJ2-5; 7 nucleotides agree with TRBD1. Per the germline V gene, CDR1 is LGHDT and CDR2 is YNNKEL (reference sequence). The CDR3 has 13 amino acids. V dropped 4 bases and J dropped 5; count of bases not matched to a gene: 4. CDR3: CASSRQGWETQYF. The CDR3 nucleotides read TGTGCCAGCAGCCGACAGGGATGGGAGACCCAGTACTTC.

This clone was recorded only once. This rearrangement joins TRBV24-1 to TRBJ2-1; 9 bases line up with TRBD2. J was trimmed by 6 bases and V by 1 base; bases with no gene match: 6. This CDR3 is built from 16 residues. The V gene's germline CDR1 is KGHDR and CDR2 SFDVKD. The CDR3 sequence: CATSDFGREGRNEQFF. The CDR3 DNA sequence: TGTGCCACCAGTGATTTTGGGCGGGAGGGCCGCAATGAGCAGTTCTTC.

The chain links TRBV5-4 to TRBJ2-1; D possibly corresponds to TRBD2 (6 bases). Germline V CDR1 and CDR2: SGHNT, YYREEE (reference sequence). This CDR3 contains 13 residues. With 4 bases removed from V and 6 bases from J, the gap between germline ends came to 11 bases. The CDR3 nucleotides read TGTGCCAGCAGCCTGGACTACTCCAATGAGCAGTTCTTC. Encoded protein: CASSLDYSNEQFF.

This chain links TRBV7-9 with TRBJ2-7; TRBD1 aligns across 9 bases. V lost 3 bases, J lost 2 bases, and 2 bases stayed unmatched. The CDR3 extends over 14 amino acids. The V gene's germline CDR1 is SEHNR and CDR2 FQNEAQ (reference sequence). DNA for the CDR3: TGTGCCAGCAGCTTGACAGGGGGGGCCTACGAGCAGTACTTC. Translated: CASSLTGGAYEQYF.

The V call is TRBV3-1 (or the pseudogene TRBV3-2), the J call TRBJ2-2, with 13 bases lining up with TRBD2. CDR1 and CDR2 from the germline V gene are LGHDT and YNNKEL (reference sequence). J gave up 5 bases and V 5 bases, and 8 bases lay outside the gene matches. The CDR3 covers 17 residues. The chain's CDR3 is CASSSRTSGSGTGELFF. The CDR3 DNA sequence: TGTGCCAGCAGCTCTCGGACTAGCGGGAGTGGTACCGGGGAGCTGTTTTTT.

The rearrangement uses TRBV7-9 and TRBJ1-4; D ambiguous. From germline, CDR1 is SEHNR and CDR2 FQNEAQ (reference sequence). The CDR3 is made up of 14 amino acids. V lost 2 bases, J lost 6 bases, and 10 bases lay in between. The CDR3 bases are TGTGCCAGCAGCTTATCTCCGCGGCATGAAAAACTGTTTTTT. It is translated as CASSLSPRHEKLFF.